Below, 22 T cell receptor beta chains from the same sample are listed, as sequenced in a study of shared clonotypes between healthy human individuals. The protocol was immunoSEQ multiplex PCR, while the TCRdb copy is restricted to in-frame clones and leaves out a portion. The repertoire has some 500,000 clones, approximately 79% of them found once; the top ten carry about an eighth. The material sequenced was PBMCs. These receptors were taken from a woman aged 40-49 years in good health. Some clones in this sample may be carry-over from other donors' samples.

The chain combines TRBV30 with TRBJ2-3; 7 bases match TRBD1. This CDR3 has 13 residues. The junction had 7 bases not matched to a gene; V was cut back by 7 bases and J by 3 bases. From germline, CDR1 is GTSNPN and CDR2 SVGIG (reference sequence). This chain's CDR3 is CALTGTVTDTQYF. The CDR3, as DNA: TGTGCCTTGACCGGGACAGTGACAGATACGCAGTATTTT.

This clone was found once. The chain couples TRBV19 to TRBJ2-3, with TRBD2 identical over 7 bases. This CDR3 has 14 residues. The junction had 6 bases not matched to a gene; V was cut back by 4 bases and J by 5 bases. In germline, CDR1 is LNHDA, CDR2 SQIVND (reference sequence). In DNA, the CDR3 is TGTGCCAGTAGTACTACTGGGGGGGTAGATACGCAGTATTTT. Amino acid sequence: CASSTTGGVDTQYF. Supplemented by reference TRBV19 and TRBJ2-3, the full variable domain reads DGGITQSPKYLFRKEGQNVTLSCEQNLNHDAMYWYRQDPGQGLRLIYYSQIVNDFQKGDIAEGYSVSREKKESFPLTVTSAQKNPTAFYLCASSTTGGVDTQYFGPGTRLTVL.

The CDR3 DNA sequence: TGCGCCAGCAGTCGCTACGAGCAGTACTTC. Translation gives CASSRYEQYF. The genes are TRBV23-1 and TRBJ2-7; D gene uncertain. TRBV23-1 is marked as an open reading frame, function uncertain. The CDR3 spans 10 residues. V shed 4 bases and J shed 3 bases, with 1 base lying between them.

This clone showed up just once. V is TRBV6-1 and J is TRBJ1-5, with 7 bases that match TRBD1. With V trimmed by 0 bases and J by 7 bases, 21 bases remained unmatched. Germline V gives CDR1 MNHNS, CDR2 SASEGT. The CDR3 runs 20 residues. CDR3 nucleotide sequence: TGTGCCAGCAGTGAAGCGCTTCTAATTCTTGTCGAAGGGGGCGACCAGCCCCAGCATTTT. This gives the protein CASSEALLILVEGGDQPQHF.

The chain carries TRBV7-9 and TRBJ1-5; D gene uncertain. Trimming cost V 5 bases and J 7 bases, with 12 bases left between them. This CDR3 comprises 13 residues. Germline V gene sequence: CDR1 SEHNR, CDR2 FQNEAQ (reference sequence). The CDR3 spells CASSRESNQPQHF. The DNA for the CDR3 is TGTGCCAGCAGCCGAGAATCCAACCAGCCCCAGCATTTT. The variable domain in full, with the rest retrieved from reference TRBV7-9 and TRBJ1-5, is DTGVSQNPRHKITKRGQNVTFRCDPISEHNRLYWYRQTLGQGPEFLTYFQNEAQLEKSRLLSDRFSAERPKGSFSTLEIQRTEQGDSAMYLCASSRESNQPQHFGDGTRLSIL.

The chain couples TRBV7-8 to TRBJ2-7; D might be TRBD1 or TRBD2, each matching 5 bases. The CDR3 covers 14 residues. Per the germline V gene, CDR1 is SGHVS and CDR2 is FQNEAQ. Trimming removed 3 bases from V and 2 bases from J, with 11 bases in between. CDR3 region: CASSFIGTTYEQYF. In nucleotides, the CDR3 is TGTGCCAGCAGCTTTATTGGGACCACCTACGAGCAGTACTTC.

Ten or more counts support this clone. This chain uses TRBV7-2 with TRBJ2-7, with TRBD1 as a possible D gene (6 bases). There are 15 residues in the CDR3. V gave up 5 bases and J gave up 2 bases, with 16 bases separating them. Germline V gene sequence: CDR1 SGHTA, CDR2 FQGNSA. CDR3 amino acids: CASSAAGTPTYEQYF. The CDR3 bases are TGTGCCAGCAGCGCAGCCGGGACACCAACCTACGAGCAGTACTTC.

The chain has TRBV9 and TRBJ2-1, with D possibly matching TRBD1 (6 bases). CDR3 length: 17 residues. Germline V gives CDR1 SGDLS, CDR2 YYNGEE. Between the trimmed V and J ends, which lost 0 bases and 8 bases, there was a span of 21 bases. In nucleotides, the CDR3 is TGTGCCAGCAGCGTAGCCCCTACCCCGGGACAAGGGGATGAGCAGTTCTTC. This encodes CASSVAPTPGQGDEQFF.

The CDR3 here is CASSRGGLGAYEQYF. DNA for the CDR3: TGTGCCAGCAGCCGTGGGGGGTTGGGGGCCTACGAGCAGTACTTC. The chain links TRBV2 to TRBJ2-7; TRBD2 might be the D (6 bases). CDR1 and CDR2 (germline): SNHLY, FYNNEI. The CDR3 is 15 amino acids. Trimming shortened V by 6 bases and J by 2 bases, and 17 bases separated the two germline ends. Drawing the rest from reference TRBV2 and TRBJ2-7, the complete variable domain is EPEVTQTPSHQVTQMGQEVILRCVPISNHLYFYWYRQILGQKVEFLVSFYNNEISEKSEIFDDQFSVERPDGSNFTLKIRSTKLEDSAMYFCASSRGGLGAYEQYFGPGTRLTVT.

As regards this clone: The junction does not match germline at one end; this may be a read error. The chain has TRBV7-2 and TRBJ1-1, with no clear D. Per germline, CDR1 SGHTA and CDR2 FQGNSA. The CDR3 length is 13 residues. CDR3 sequence (DNA): TGTGCCAGCAACTTAAAGTACAGTGCTGAAGCTTTCTTT. Translating it yields CASNLKYSAEAFF.

The chain links TRBV5-8 to TRBJ2-1; TRBD2 aligns across 10 bases. CDR3 size: 14 residues. The V and J ends lost 1 base and 7 bases, in that order; junction bases with no gene match: 2. Germline V gene sequence: CDR1 SGHTS, CDR2 YDEGEE. CDR3 amino acids: CASSLTSGNNEQFF. As DNA, the CDR3 is TGTGCCAGCAGCTTGACTAGCGGGAATAATGAGCAGTTCTTC.

V gene TRBV5-1 combines with J gene TRBJ1-6; no clear D. There are 14 residues in the CDR3. Trimming shortened V by 0 bases and J by 6 bases, and 7 bases separated the two germline ends. CDR1 is SGHRS, CDR2 YFSETQ, per germline. The CDR3 DNA sequence: TGCGCCAGCAGCTTGGGCGGGTTTAATTCACCCCTCCACTTT. Its translation is CASSLGGFNSPLHF.

The genes are TRBV11-2 and TRBJ2-2; 8 nucleotides align to TRBD2. Germline V gene sequence: CDR1 SGHAT, CDR2 FQNNGV. J gave up 4 bases and V 1 base, and 2 bases lay outside the gene matches. The CDR3 sequence is 15 residues long. For the CDR3, the DNA is TGTGCCAGCAGCTTAGGGCTAGCGGGCACCGGGGAGCTGTTTTTT. This translates into CASSLGLAGTGELFF.

This sequence joins TRBV11-2 and TRBJ1-1; 7 bases match TRBD1. Germline values: CDR1 SGHAT, CDR2 FQNNGV. There are 15 residues in the CDR3. J gave up 6 bases and V 5 bases, and 12 bases lay outside the gene matches. Here the CDR3 reads CASSPWTGGRAEAFF. The DNA of the CDR3 is TGTGCCAGCAGCCCCTGGACAGGAGGGCGAGCTGAAGCTTTCTTT.

V usage is TRBV28 and J usage is TRBJ2-7; 7 positions agree with TRBD1. Germline trimming cut 7 bases from V and 5 bases from J; bases unmatched to any gene: 5. The CDR3 length is 12 residues. The germline CDR1 and CDR2 sequences are MDHEN and SYDVKM. The DNA of the CDR3 is TGTGCCAGCACGGACAGGTTGGACGAGCAGTACTTC. This encodes CASTDRLDEQYF.

The CDR3 sequence is CASSSPDRGGETQYF. CDR3 bases: TGCGCCAGCAGCTCCCCGGACAGGGGAGGCGAGACCCAGTACTTC. The chain is built from TRBV5-1 and TRBJ2-5; 9 positions match TRBD1. V was pared by 3 bases and J by 5 bases, with 8 bases of the junction left unmatched. Germline CDR1 SGHRS, CDR2 YFSETQ. This CDR3 region has 15 residues.

V and J are TRBV7-8 and TRBJ2-7; no clear D gene. The CDR3 extends over 14 amino acids. Germline V CDR1 and CDR2: SGHVS, FQNEAQ. V was clipped by 3 bases and J by 1 base, with 10 bases between them. CDR3 region: CASSLGFSSYEQYF. In nucleotides, the CDR3 is TGTGCCAGCAGCTTGGGGTTTTCGTCCTACGAGCAGTACTTC.

The J gene is TRBJ1-1, the V gene TRBV6-5; 7 bases are shared with TRBD1. CDR1 is MNHEY and CDR2 is SVGAGI in the germline V gene. The V gene end was trimmed by 6 bases and the J gene end by 1 base; junction bases not matched to a gene: 5. This CDR3 is 14 amino acids long. Here the CDR3 reads CASSQDRPNTEAFF. CDR3 DNA sequence: TGTGCCAGCAGCCAGGACAGGCCGAACACTGAAGCTTTCTTT.

Ten or more counts support this clone. This chain links TRBV29-1 with TRBJ2-6; a weak D match, TRBD1 (6 bases). Trimming took 5 bases from V and 0 from J, leaving 14 bases between them. Germline-derived CDR1 and CDR2 are SQVTM and ANQGSEA. This CDR3 is built from 16 residues. DNA of the CDR3: TGCAGCGTTTTCCGGGACATCGACTCTGGGGCCAACGTCCTGACTTTC. It is translated as CSVFRDIDSGANVLTF.

The chain is built from TRBV6-5 and TRBJ1-5, with unresolved D. The CDR3 sequence is 15 residues long. Germline assignment: CDR1 MNHEY and CDR2 SVGAGI. Between the trimmed V and J ends, which lost 6 bases and 1 base, there was a span of 13 bases. This CDR3 reads CASSRLAESNQPQHF. The CDR3 DNA is TGTGCCAGCAGCCGGTTGGCTGAGAGCAATCAGCCCCAGCATTTT.

The J gene is TRBJ2-2, the V gene TRBV9, with 9 nucleotides matching TRBD2. In germline, CDR1 is SGDLS, CDR2 YYNGEE. The CDR3 extends over 17 amino acids. Unmatched junction bases numbered 9, after V lost 4 bases and J lost 2 bases. CDR3 residues: CASSRTPSGTNTGELFF. The CDR3 nucleotides are TGTGCCAGCAGCCGCACCCCTAGCGGGACAAACACCGGGGAGCTGTTTTTT.

The genes are TRBV6-1 and TRBJ2-4; TRBD2 agrees at 13 bases. The CDR3 has 18 residues. CDR1 MNHNS and CDR2 SASEGT come from the germline V gene. Trimming removed 4 bases from V and 1 base from J; junction bases left unmatched: 7. The CDR3 sequence is CASSGWTSGSGAKNIQYF. CDR3 DNA sequence: TGTGCCAGCAGTGGTTGGACTAGCGGGAGTGGGGCCAAAAACATTCAGTACTTC.